This is a list of T cell receptor beta chains from one sample in a study of neurological immune-mediated disorders. TCRdb itself ran the 5' RACE reads through MiXCR, one entry per CDR3 protein. The data show approximately 20,000 distinct CDR3 sequences, 7.5% seen once. The sequenced sample consisted of CD8+ T cells from blood. The source is a woman in her twenties or thirties with HTLV-1-associated myelopathy (HAM/TSP). Both conserved end residues are part of each CDR3. D genes are given only for firm matches. Rows may omit the clone size; those that give it use once, few, many or a size class.

clone_size	v_call	j_call	d_call	cdr3_nt	cdr3_aa
many	TRBV20-1	TRBJ2-1	TRBD1	TGCAGTGCCATGGAGACAGGGGGCTACAATGAGCAGTTCTTC	CSAMETGGYNEQFF
many	TRBV7-9	TRBJ1-5	.	TGTGCCAGCAGCCTAGCAGGGTGGGATCAGCCCCAGCATTTT	CASSLAGWDQPQHF
many	TRBV15	TRBJ2-1	TRBD1	TGTGCCACCAGCAGAGATCAGGGACAGCCATACAATGAGCAGTTCTTC	CATSRDQGQPYNEQFF
once	TRBV9	TRBJ1-6	.	TGTGCCAGCAGCGTAGATCTGGGGTATTCACCCCTCCACTTT	CASSVDLGYSPLHF
many	TRBV2	TRBJ2-3	TRBD1	TGTGCCAGCAGTGAAGCGGACAGGACAGATACGCAGTATTTT	CASSEADRTDTQYF
many	TRBV9	TRBJ2-2	TRBD2	TGTGCCAGCAGCCAATCAATCAGGCTAGCGGGGGGCCAGAACACCGGGGAGCTGTTTTTT	CASSQSIRLAGGQNTGELFF
many	TRBV25-1	TRBJ2-7	.	TGTGCCAGCATGGGCGGTCGGGGCTACGAGCAGTACTTC	CASMGGRGYEQYF
many	TRBV5-6	TRBJ2-7	TRBD1	TGTGCCAGCCAAAGATCCGGGACAGGGACCGAGCAGTACTTC	CASQRSGTGTEQYF
many	TRBV5-6	TRBJ1-3	.	TGTGCCAGCAGCACGGGACTGACCAGGGACACCATATATTTT	CASSTGLTRDTIYF
many	TRBV20-1	TRBJ2-1	TRBD2	TGCAGTGTCCGGACTAGCAGAAGCAATGAGCAGTTCTTC	CSVRTSRSNEQFF
many	TRBV12-3/TRBV12-4	TRBJ2-1	.	TGTGCCAGCAGTTTGGGGGACGGATCCTACAATGAGCAGTTCTTC	CASSLGDGSYNEQFF
many	TRBV20-1	TRBJ2-1	TRBD2	TGCAGTGCCGACGATAGCGGGGGCTCCAATGAGCAGTTCTTC	CSADDSGGSNEQFF
many	TRBV20-1	TRBJ1-5	.	TGCAGTGCTAGAGAATGGATGGGGCAGCCCCAGCATTTT	CSAREWMGQPQHF
many	TRBV7-9	TRBJ1-1	.	TGTGCCAGCAAAATCATGAACACTGAAGCTTTCTTT	CASKIMNTEAFF
many	TRBV7-2	TRBJ2-1	.	TGTGCCAGCAGCTCCTCCCAGGTTGAGCAGTTCTTC	CASSSSQVEQFF
many	TRBV7-3	TRBJ2-7	.	TGTGCCAGCAGCTTAGGCGGGGGCGGCGAGCAGTACTTC	CASSLGGGGEQYF
.	TRBV20-1	TRBJ2-3	.	TGCAGTGCTAGTCGAAAAGCGGGCACAGATACGCAGTATTTT	CSASRKAGTDTQYF
many	TRBV5-1	TRBJ2-7	TRBD1	TGCGCCAGCAGCTGGACAGGGGGCAGTTACGAGCAGTACTTC	CASSWTGGSYEQYF
many	TRBV20-1	TRBJ2-1	.	TGCAGTGCTAGGAGTGTGGGAGGAAATGAGCAGTTCTTC	CSARSVGGNEQFF
many	TRBV7-9	TRBJ2-7	.	TGTGCCAGCAGCTTATTGGCCGGGGGCGCGGGCGAGCAGTACTTC	CASSLLAGGAGEQYF
many	TRBV2	TRBJ2-3	.	TGTGCCAGCTCAGCCGGGACGAGATATCCGGATACGCAGTATTTT	CASSAGTRYPDTQYF
many	TRBV29-1	TRBJ1-1	TRBD1	TGCAGCGTTGATTATGGGACAGCGGTCGCTGAAGCTTTCTTT	CSVDYGTAVAEAFF
once	TRBV29-1	TRBJ1-2	.	TGCAGCGTTGAAGAATGGACTAGCGGCGGAAACTATGGCTACACCTTC	CSVEEWTSGGNYGYTF
many	TRBV3-1	TRBJ2-1	TRBD1	TGTGCCAGCAGCCAAGATGGTGGCGGGACAGGACGTTACAATGAGCAGTTCTTC	CASSQDGGGTGRYNEQFF
.	TRBV27	TRBJ2-3	TRBD2	TGTGCCAGCGGAGGGACTAGCGGGGATTCAGATACGCAGTATTTT	CASGGTSGDSDTQYF
many	TRBV9	TRBJ2-7	.	TGTGCCAGCAGCCCAAGGGGGAACTCCTACGAGCAGTACTTC	CASSPRGNSYEQYF
many	TRBV4-2	TRBJ2-3	TRBD2	TGTGCCAGCAGCCTAAAAGCGGGGGACACAGATACGCAGTATTTT	CASSLKAGDTDTQYF
many	TRBV7-9	TRBJ2-7	.	TGTGCCAGCAGCCAGGACTCCTACGAGCAGTACTTC	CASSQDSYEQYF
many	TRBV6-6	TRBJ1-5	TRBD1	TGTGCCAGCAGTTACGCCGACAGGGTGGTTGCTCAGCCCCAGCATTTT	CASSYADRVVAQPQHF
many	TRBV20-1	TRBJ2-7	.	TGCAGTGCTAGAGATCGACAGGCTTCCTACGAGCAGTACTTC	CSARDRQASYEQYF
many	TRBV20-1	TRBJ2-2	TRBD1	TGCAGTGCTAGAGACCTGACAGGGGGCGCGACCGGGGAGCTGTTTTTT	CSARDLTGGATGELFF
many	TRBV6-1	TRBJ1-6	TRBD1	TGTGCCACCGCCGGGACAGGGGTCTCACCCCTCCACTTT	CATAGTGVSPLHF
medium-sized	TRBV7-9	TRBJ2-1	.	TGTGCCAGCAGCCGGGGACAAACCGAGCAGTTCTTC	CASSRGQTEQFF
many	TRBV20-1	TRBJ2-1	.	TGCAGTGCTAGACCCGGGGAAGAGTACAATGAGCAGTTCTTC	CSARPGEEYNEQFF
many	TRBV2	TRBJ2-1	TRBD2	TGTGCCAGCAGTGACTCTAGCGGGATAAATGAGCAGTTCTTC	CASSDSSGINEQFF
few	TRBV2	TRBJ2-2	.	TGTGCCAGCAGTGGGGAGGGGGAGGTCGGGGAGTTGTTTTTT	CASSGEGEVGELFF
.	TRBV5-1	TRBJ1-1	TRBD1	TGCGCCAGCAGCTTGGAGCCAGGGGGCAGTTACACTGAAGCTTTCTTT	CASSLEPGGSYTEAFF
many	TRBV7-3	TRBJ2-1	TRBD2	TGTGCCAGCAGCCCCACGTTAGCGGGGGGGGACAATGAGCAGTTCTTC	CASSPTLAGGDNEQFF
many	TRBV20-1	TRBJ1-3	.	TGCAGTGCTAGAGTCCTCCGGGAAAACACCATATATTTT	CSARVLRENTIYF
many	TRBV20-1	TRBJ2-1	.	TGCAGTGTTAATGTTGGACCTGAGCAGTTCTTC	CSVNVGPEQFF
many	TRBV12-3/TRBV12-4	TRBJ1-5	TRBD1	TGTGCCAGCAGTTCAGGGGGTAGCAATCAGCCCCAGCATTTT	CASSSGGSNQPQHF
many	TRBV7-3	TRBJ2-1	.	TGTGCCAGCAGCTTAAACAGCTACAATGGGCAGTTCTTC	CASSLNSYNGQFF
many	TRBV5-1	TRBJ1-1	.	TGCGCCAGCAGCTCCCCAGGGATGGGTGAGGCTTTCTTT	CASSSPGMGEAFF
many	TRBV12-3/TRBV12-4	TRBJ2-7	.	TGTGCCAGCAGTAACCGGGACATGGGGGACGAGCAGTACTTC	CASSNRDMGDEQYF
many	TRBV4-1	TRBJ2-1	.	TGCGCCAGCAGCCAAGATTCAGGGTACAATGAGCAGTTCTTC	CASSQDSGYNEQFF
many	TRBV7-9	TRBJ2-7	.	TGTGCCAGCCGCCTAGGGACCCACGAGCAGTACTTC	CASRLGTHEQYF
.	TRBV7-9	TRBJ1-4	TRBD1	TGTGCCAGCAGCAGGACAGGGATTAGTGAAAAACTGTTTTTT	CASSRTGISEKLFF
many	TRBV5-6	TRBJ2-3	TRBD1	TGTGCCAGCAGCTTGCAACTCCGGGACAGAGACACAGATACGCAGTATTTT	CASSLQLRDRDTDTQYF
medium-sized	TRBV20-1	TRBJ2-2	.	TGCAGTGCTAGTGTCAGTGACACCGGGGAGCTGTTTTTT	CSASVSDTGELFF
few	TRBV4-1	TRBJ2-2	TRBD1	TGCGCCAGCAGCCAAGCCGGGACAGGCGTTACCGGGGAGCTGTTTTTT	CASSQAGTGVTGELFF
many	TRBV2	TRBJ2-7	.	TGTGCCTTCCGTTGGGGTACCGAGCAGTACTTC	CAFRWGTEQYF
many	TRBV20-1	TRBJ1-2	.	TGCAGTGCTAGAGTTGGAACAGATAACTATGGCTACACCTTC	CSARVGTDNYGYTF
many	TRBV4-2	TRBJ1-5	.	TGTGCCAGCAGCCCGAGTGTCACTAGCAATCAGCCCCAGCATTTT	CASSPSVTSNQPQHF
many	TRBV20-1	TRBJ2-7	.	TGCAGTGCTAGAGATCCGCAGGGCATCTACGAGCAGTACTTC	CSARDPQGIYEQYF
many	TRBV3-1	TRBJ2-1	.	TGTGCCAGCAGCCAAGACAGAAGTGAGCAGTTCTTC	CASSQDRSEQFF
many	TRBV5-1	TRBJ2-7	TRBD1	TGCGCCAGCAGCTTTACCTCAGGGGGCGAGCAGTACTTC	CASSFTSGGEQYF
medium-sized	TRBV10-1	TRBJ2-5	TRBD1	TGCGCCAGCAGTGACGGACAGGACAACCAAGAGACCCAGTACTTC	CASSDGQDNQETQYF
many	TRBV20-1	TRBJ1-2	.	TGCAGTGCTAGGGATGCCTATGGCTACACCTTC	CSARDAYGYTF
.	TRBV7-7	TRBJ2-1	.	TGTGCCAGCATCACAGGGTGGTGGGACAATGAGCAGTTCTTC	CASITGWWDNEQFF